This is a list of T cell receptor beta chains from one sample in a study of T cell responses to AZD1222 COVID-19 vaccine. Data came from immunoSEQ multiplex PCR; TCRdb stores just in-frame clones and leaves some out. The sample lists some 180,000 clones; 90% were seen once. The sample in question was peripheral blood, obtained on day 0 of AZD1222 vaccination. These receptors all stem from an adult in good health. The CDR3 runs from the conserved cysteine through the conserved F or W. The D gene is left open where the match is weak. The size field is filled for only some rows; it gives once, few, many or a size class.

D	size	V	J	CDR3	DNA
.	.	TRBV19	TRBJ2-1	CASSRPLGGEQFF	TGTGCCAGTAGCCGGCCCTTAGGTGGTGAGCAGTTCTTC
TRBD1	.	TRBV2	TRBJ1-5	CASSSETGGPVQPQHF	TGTGCCAGCAGCTCTGAAACAGGGGGCCCGGTTCAGCCCCAGCATTTT
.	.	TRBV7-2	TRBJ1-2	CASSLVLKDYGYTF	TGTGCCAGCAGCTTAGTCTTAAAGGACTATGGCTACACCTTC
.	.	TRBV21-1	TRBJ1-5	CASRQGAANQPQHF	TGTGCCAGTAGGCAGGGGGCTGCCAATCAGCCCCAGCATTTT
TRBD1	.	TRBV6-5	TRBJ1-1	CASSYSTGSTEAFF	TGTGCCAGCAGTTACTCGACAGGGAGTACTGAAGCTTTCTTT
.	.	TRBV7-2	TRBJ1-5	CASSLVAGGVSNQPQHF	TGTGCCAGCAGCCTCGTCGCGGGTGGTGTTTCAAATCAGCCCCAGCATTTT
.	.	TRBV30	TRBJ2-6	CAWSVRASGANVLTF	TGTGCCTGGAGTGTAAGGGCCTCTGGGGCCAACGTCCTGACTTTC
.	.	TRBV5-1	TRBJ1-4	CASSHDGSTNEKLFF	TGCGCCAGCAGTCACGACGGATCAACTAATGAAAAACTGTTTTTT
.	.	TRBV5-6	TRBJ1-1	CASSLVGRNTEAFF	TGTGCCAGCAGCTTGGTCGGGCGGAACACTGAAGCTTTCTTT
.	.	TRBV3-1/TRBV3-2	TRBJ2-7	CASSRGANEQYF	TGTGCCAGCAGCCGCGGAGCGAACGAGCAGTACTTC
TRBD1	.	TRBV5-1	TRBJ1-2	CASSPDIDRGAYGYTF	TGCGCCAGCAGCCCCGATATTGACAGGGGGGCCTATGGCTACACCTTC
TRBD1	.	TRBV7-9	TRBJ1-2	CASSPMGTGEDYGYTF	TGTGCCAGCAGCCCAATGGGGACAGGGGAAGACTATGGCTACACCTTC
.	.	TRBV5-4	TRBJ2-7	CASSLGGDTRSYEQYF	TGTGCCAGCAGCTTGGGGGGGGACACCCGGAGCTACGAGCAGTACTTC
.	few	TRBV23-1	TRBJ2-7	CASRDGRIHEQYF	TGCGCCAGCCGGGACGGACGAATACACGAGCAGTACTTC
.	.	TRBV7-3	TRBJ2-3	CASSLDSTDTQYF	TGTGCCAGCAGCTTGGACAGCACAGATACGCAGTATTTT
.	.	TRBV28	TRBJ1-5	CASSSRRSSNQPQHF	TGTGCCAGCAGTTCTAGACGGTCTAGCAATCAGCCCCAGCATTTT
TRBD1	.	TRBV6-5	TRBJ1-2	CASTPDRAFYGYTF	TGTGCCAGCACCCCGGACAGGGCCTTCTATGGCTACACCTTC
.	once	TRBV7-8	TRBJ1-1	CASVRGALNTEAFF	TGTGCCAGCGTTAGAGGGGCTCTGAACACTGAAGCTTTCTTT
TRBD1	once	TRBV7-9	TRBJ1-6	CASNQGVINSPLHF	TGTGCCAGCAATCAGGGGGTAATAAATTCACCCCTCCACTTT
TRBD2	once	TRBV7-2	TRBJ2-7	CASSQSSGSSYEQYF	TGTGCCAGCAGCCAGTCTAGCGGGAGCTCCTACGAGCAGTACTTC
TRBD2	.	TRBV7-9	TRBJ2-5	CASGTSGRAGGETQYF	TGTGCCAGCGGGACTAGCGGGAGGGCCGGGGGCGAGACCCAGTACTTC
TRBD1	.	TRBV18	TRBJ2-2	CASSPTGQSLNTGELFF	TGTGCCAGCTCACCGACGGGACAGTCTTTGAACACCGGGGAGCTGTTTTTT
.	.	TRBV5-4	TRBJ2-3	CASGGTTDTQYF	TGTGCCAGCGGGGGAACCACAGATACGCAGTATTTT
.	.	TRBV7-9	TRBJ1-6	CASSLETVRNSPLHF	TGTGCCAGCAGCTTAGAAACAGTTCGAAATTCACCCCTCCACTTT
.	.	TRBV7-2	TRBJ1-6	CASSFFTRGNNSPLHF	TGTGCCAGCAGCTTTTTCACCAGGGGAAATAATTCACCCCTCCACTTT
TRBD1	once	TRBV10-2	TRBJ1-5	CASSPGQGNQPQHF	TGCGCCAGTAGTCCGGGACAGGGCAATCAGCCCCAGCATTTT
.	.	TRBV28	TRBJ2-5	CASSFQQLSAQYF	TGTGCCAGCAGTTTTCAGCAGCTGAGTGCCCAGTACTTC
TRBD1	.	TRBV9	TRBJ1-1	CASSQGQGGTEAFF	TGTGCCAGCAGCCAGGGACAGGGGGGTACTGAAGCTTTCTTT
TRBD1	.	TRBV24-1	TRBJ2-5	CATSDFRDRQETQYF	TGTGCCACCAGTGATTTCCGGGACAGACAAGAGACCCAGTACTTC
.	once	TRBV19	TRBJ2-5	CASRQGGQETQYF	TGTGCCAGCCGACAAGGGGGCCAAGAGACCCAGTACTTC
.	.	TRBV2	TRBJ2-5	CASKERGEETQYF	TGTGCCAGCAAAGAGAGGGGAGAGGAGACCCAGTACTTC
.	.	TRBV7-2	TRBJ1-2	CASSQSRAYGYTF	TGTGCCAGCAGCCAAAGCCGAGCCTATGGCTACACCTTC
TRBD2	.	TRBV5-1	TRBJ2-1	CASSSGLAGNEQFF	TGCGCCAGCAGCTCCGGACTAGCGGGCAATGAGCAGTTCTTC
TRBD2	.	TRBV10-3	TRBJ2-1	CAIKGGASGRTYGNEQFF	TGTGCCATCAAGGGAGGGGCTAGCGGGAGGACTTATGGCAATGAGCAGTTCTTC
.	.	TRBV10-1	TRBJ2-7	CASSRDENYEQYF	TGCGCCAGCAGCCGGGACGAGAACTACGAGCAGTACTTC
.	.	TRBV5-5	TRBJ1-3	CASSLSGSSGNTIYF	TGTGCCAGCAGCTTGTCCGGTTCCTCTGGAAACACCATATATTTT
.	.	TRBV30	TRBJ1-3	CAWSMMGDTIYF	TGTGCCTGGAGTATGATGGGCGACACCATATATTTT
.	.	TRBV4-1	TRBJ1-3	CASSHGLKGPSGNTIYF	TGCGCCAGCAGCCATGGTTTAAAGGGGCCCTCTGGAAACACCATATATTTT
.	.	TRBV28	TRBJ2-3	CASMNGGSHTQYF	TGTGCCAGCATGAACGGGGGAAGCCATACGCAGTATTTT
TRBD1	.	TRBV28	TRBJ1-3	CASGTGGSGNTIYF	TGTGCCAGTGGGACAGGCGGCTCTGGAAACACCATATATTTT
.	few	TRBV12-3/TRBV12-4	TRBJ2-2	CASSLDHTGELFF	TGTGCCAGCAGTTTAGATCACACCGGGGAGCTGTTTTTT
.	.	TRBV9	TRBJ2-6	CASSGASLVANVLTF	TGTGCCAGCAGCGGAGCAAGCCTGGTTGCCAACGTCCTGACTTTC
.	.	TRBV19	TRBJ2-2	CASSIGGGGWTGELFF	TGTGCCAGTAGTATAGGAGGAGGGGGCTGGACCGGGGAGCTGTTTTTT
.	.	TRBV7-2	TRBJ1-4	CASSSPSGALLEKLFF	TGTGCCAGCAGCTCTCCCTCAGGGGCGTTACTAGAAAAACTGTTTTTT
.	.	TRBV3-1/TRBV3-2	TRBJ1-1	CASSQELSRPEAFF	TGTGCCAGCAGCCAAGAGCTAAGCAGGCCAGAAGCTTTCTTT
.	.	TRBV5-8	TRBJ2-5	CASSRTYQETQYF	TGTGCCAGCAGTCGAACGTACCAAGAGACCCAGTACTTC
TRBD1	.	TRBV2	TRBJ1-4	CASRSTGGNNEKLFF	TGTGCCAGCAGGTCCACAGGGGGAAATAATGAAAAACTGTTTTTT
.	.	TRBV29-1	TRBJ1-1	CSVGSRATMNTEAFF	TGCAGCGTTGGATCGAGAGCAACCATGAACACTGAAGCTTTCTTT
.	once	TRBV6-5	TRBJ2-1	CASTPSSYNEQFF	TGTGCCAGCACCCCGAGCTCCTACAATGAGCAGTTCTTC
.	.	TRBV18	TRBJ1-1	CASSPPSVPMNTEAFF	TGTGCCAGCTCACCACCTTCGGTCCCCATGAACACTGAAGCTTTCTTT
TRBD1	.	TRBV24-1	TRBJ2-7	CATSDRDSAYEQYF	TGTGCCACCAGTGACCGGGACAGCGCCTACGAGCAGTACTTC
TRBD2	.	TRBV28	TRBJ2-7	CASGTSGIREQYF	TGTGCCAGCGGGACTAGCGGGATAAGGGAGCAGTACTTC
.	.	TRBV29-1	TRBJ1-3	CSASLSSSGNTIYF	TGCAGCGCCTCCCTCAGCTCCTCTGGAAACACCATATATTTT
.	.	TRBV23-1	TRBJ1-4	CASSQSALHGSNEKLFF	TGCGCCAGCAGTCAATCCGCCCTTCACGGGAGTAATGAAAAACTGTTTTTT
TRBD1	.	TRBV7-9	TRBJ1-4	CASSRDRGGEKLFF	TGTGCCAGCAGCCGGGACAGGGGAGGCGAAAAACTGTTTTTT